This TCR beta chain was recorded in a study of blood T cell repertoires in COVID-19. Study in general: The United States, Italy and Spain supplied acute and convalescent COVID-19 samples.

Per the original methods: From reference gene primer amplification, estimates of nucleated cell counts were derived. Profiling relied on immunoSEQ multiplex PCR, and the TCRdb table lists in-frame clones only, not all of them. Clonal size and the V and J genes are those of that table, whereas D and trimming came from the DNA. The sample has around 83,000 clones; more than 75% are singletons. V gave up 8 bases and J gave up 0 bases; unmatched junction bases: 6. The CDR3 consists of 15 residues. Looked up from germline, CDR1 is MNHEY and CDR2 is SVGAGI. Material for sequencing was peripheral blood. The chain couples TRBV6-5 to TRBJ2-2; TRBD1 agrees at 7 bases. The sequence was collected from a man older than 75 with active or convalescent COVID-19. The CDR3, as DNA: TGTGCCAGCCGGAAGGGGACAGCGAACACCGGGGAGCTGTTTTTT. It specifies CASRKGTANTGELFF.